This section outlines one T cell receptor beta chain sequence together with its context. This entry is derived from a study of blood T cells in healthy people across ages. Primers used in a second PCR of about 6 to 11 cycles were a sample-barcoded 5' primer and a J-beta primer mix. MiXCR, applied by TCRdb to the 5' RACE reads, yields one record per CDR3 protein. The data hold 700,000 or so distinct CDR3 sequences, with around 43% observed a single time. There were healthy Caucasian individuals from Russia, aged roughly 6 to 90, serving as donors. The sequence came from a man older than 75 in good health. Sequenced sample: blood.

DNA of the CDR3: TGTGCCAGCAGCTTAAAGGTCGGCGGAACGAACACCGGGGAGCTGTTTTTT. It specifies CASSLKVGGTNTGELFF. The chain carries TRBV7-8 and TRBJ2-2; D ambiguous. Germline V gives CDR1 SGHVS, CDR2 FQNEAQ. Trimming pared 2 bases from V and 0 bases from J, leaving 13 bases between. CDR3 size: 17 residues.